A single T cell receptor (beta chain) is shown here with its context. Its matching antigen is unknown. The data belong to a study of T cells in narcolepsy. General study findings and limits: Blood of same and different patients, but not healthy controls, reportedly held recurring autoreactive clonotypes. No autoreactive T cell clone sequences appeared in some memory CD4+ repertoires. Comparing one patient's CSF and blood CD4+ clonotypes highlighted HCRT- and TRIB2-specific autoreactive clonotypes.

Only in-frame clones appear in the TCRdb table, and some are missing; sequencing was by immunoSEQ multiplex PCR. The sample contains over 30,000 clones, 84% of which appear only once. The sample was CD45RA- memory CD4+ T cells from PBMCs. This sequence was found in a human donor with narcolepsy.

Here the CDR3 reads CSVMTGYEQYV. Written as DNA, the CDR3 is TGCAGTGTTATGACAGGCTACGAGCAGTACGTC. The chain recombines TRBV20-1 with TRBJ2-7; D is possibly TRBD1 (6 bases). The CDR3 length is 11 residues. Looked up from germline, CDR1 is DFQATT and CDR2 is SNEGSKA (reference sequence). Trimming pared 7 bases from V and 3 bases from J, leaving 10 bases between.